The T cell receptor beta chain under discussion was sequenced for a study of T cell responses to AZD1222 COVID-19 vaccine. Study-level findings and limits: Samples come after the peak T cell response, not at day 14. Females made up more of the donors, who were largely white British, and clonal diversity may have come out too low. Increases in Spike-specific TCR breadth and depth were seen after two AZD1222 doses. CD4 TCRs associated with vaccination spanned spike, dominating at 160-218 and 743-854.

V was clipped by 4 bases and J by 3 bases; unmatched bases: 4. CDR1 and CDR2 (germline): MNHEY, SVGEGT. CDR3 length equals 15 residues. A remark on this clone: Its target is unknown.

Data came from immunoSEQ multiplex PCR; TCRdb stores just in-frame clones and leaves some out. The sample gives about 140,000 clones, approximately 92% of which show up once; roughly 3.5% is in the top ten. The sample here was peripheral blood, taken 28 days after the second AZD1222 dose. The TCR originated in an adult who received the AZD1222 COVID-19 vaccine. This chain connects TRBV6-2 or TRBV6-3 to TRBJ2-2, with TRBD2 matching 8 bases. DNA of the CDR3: TGTGCCAGCAGTTCTGGGACTAGGGACACCGGGGAGCTGTTTTTT. It codes for CASSSGTRDTGELFF.